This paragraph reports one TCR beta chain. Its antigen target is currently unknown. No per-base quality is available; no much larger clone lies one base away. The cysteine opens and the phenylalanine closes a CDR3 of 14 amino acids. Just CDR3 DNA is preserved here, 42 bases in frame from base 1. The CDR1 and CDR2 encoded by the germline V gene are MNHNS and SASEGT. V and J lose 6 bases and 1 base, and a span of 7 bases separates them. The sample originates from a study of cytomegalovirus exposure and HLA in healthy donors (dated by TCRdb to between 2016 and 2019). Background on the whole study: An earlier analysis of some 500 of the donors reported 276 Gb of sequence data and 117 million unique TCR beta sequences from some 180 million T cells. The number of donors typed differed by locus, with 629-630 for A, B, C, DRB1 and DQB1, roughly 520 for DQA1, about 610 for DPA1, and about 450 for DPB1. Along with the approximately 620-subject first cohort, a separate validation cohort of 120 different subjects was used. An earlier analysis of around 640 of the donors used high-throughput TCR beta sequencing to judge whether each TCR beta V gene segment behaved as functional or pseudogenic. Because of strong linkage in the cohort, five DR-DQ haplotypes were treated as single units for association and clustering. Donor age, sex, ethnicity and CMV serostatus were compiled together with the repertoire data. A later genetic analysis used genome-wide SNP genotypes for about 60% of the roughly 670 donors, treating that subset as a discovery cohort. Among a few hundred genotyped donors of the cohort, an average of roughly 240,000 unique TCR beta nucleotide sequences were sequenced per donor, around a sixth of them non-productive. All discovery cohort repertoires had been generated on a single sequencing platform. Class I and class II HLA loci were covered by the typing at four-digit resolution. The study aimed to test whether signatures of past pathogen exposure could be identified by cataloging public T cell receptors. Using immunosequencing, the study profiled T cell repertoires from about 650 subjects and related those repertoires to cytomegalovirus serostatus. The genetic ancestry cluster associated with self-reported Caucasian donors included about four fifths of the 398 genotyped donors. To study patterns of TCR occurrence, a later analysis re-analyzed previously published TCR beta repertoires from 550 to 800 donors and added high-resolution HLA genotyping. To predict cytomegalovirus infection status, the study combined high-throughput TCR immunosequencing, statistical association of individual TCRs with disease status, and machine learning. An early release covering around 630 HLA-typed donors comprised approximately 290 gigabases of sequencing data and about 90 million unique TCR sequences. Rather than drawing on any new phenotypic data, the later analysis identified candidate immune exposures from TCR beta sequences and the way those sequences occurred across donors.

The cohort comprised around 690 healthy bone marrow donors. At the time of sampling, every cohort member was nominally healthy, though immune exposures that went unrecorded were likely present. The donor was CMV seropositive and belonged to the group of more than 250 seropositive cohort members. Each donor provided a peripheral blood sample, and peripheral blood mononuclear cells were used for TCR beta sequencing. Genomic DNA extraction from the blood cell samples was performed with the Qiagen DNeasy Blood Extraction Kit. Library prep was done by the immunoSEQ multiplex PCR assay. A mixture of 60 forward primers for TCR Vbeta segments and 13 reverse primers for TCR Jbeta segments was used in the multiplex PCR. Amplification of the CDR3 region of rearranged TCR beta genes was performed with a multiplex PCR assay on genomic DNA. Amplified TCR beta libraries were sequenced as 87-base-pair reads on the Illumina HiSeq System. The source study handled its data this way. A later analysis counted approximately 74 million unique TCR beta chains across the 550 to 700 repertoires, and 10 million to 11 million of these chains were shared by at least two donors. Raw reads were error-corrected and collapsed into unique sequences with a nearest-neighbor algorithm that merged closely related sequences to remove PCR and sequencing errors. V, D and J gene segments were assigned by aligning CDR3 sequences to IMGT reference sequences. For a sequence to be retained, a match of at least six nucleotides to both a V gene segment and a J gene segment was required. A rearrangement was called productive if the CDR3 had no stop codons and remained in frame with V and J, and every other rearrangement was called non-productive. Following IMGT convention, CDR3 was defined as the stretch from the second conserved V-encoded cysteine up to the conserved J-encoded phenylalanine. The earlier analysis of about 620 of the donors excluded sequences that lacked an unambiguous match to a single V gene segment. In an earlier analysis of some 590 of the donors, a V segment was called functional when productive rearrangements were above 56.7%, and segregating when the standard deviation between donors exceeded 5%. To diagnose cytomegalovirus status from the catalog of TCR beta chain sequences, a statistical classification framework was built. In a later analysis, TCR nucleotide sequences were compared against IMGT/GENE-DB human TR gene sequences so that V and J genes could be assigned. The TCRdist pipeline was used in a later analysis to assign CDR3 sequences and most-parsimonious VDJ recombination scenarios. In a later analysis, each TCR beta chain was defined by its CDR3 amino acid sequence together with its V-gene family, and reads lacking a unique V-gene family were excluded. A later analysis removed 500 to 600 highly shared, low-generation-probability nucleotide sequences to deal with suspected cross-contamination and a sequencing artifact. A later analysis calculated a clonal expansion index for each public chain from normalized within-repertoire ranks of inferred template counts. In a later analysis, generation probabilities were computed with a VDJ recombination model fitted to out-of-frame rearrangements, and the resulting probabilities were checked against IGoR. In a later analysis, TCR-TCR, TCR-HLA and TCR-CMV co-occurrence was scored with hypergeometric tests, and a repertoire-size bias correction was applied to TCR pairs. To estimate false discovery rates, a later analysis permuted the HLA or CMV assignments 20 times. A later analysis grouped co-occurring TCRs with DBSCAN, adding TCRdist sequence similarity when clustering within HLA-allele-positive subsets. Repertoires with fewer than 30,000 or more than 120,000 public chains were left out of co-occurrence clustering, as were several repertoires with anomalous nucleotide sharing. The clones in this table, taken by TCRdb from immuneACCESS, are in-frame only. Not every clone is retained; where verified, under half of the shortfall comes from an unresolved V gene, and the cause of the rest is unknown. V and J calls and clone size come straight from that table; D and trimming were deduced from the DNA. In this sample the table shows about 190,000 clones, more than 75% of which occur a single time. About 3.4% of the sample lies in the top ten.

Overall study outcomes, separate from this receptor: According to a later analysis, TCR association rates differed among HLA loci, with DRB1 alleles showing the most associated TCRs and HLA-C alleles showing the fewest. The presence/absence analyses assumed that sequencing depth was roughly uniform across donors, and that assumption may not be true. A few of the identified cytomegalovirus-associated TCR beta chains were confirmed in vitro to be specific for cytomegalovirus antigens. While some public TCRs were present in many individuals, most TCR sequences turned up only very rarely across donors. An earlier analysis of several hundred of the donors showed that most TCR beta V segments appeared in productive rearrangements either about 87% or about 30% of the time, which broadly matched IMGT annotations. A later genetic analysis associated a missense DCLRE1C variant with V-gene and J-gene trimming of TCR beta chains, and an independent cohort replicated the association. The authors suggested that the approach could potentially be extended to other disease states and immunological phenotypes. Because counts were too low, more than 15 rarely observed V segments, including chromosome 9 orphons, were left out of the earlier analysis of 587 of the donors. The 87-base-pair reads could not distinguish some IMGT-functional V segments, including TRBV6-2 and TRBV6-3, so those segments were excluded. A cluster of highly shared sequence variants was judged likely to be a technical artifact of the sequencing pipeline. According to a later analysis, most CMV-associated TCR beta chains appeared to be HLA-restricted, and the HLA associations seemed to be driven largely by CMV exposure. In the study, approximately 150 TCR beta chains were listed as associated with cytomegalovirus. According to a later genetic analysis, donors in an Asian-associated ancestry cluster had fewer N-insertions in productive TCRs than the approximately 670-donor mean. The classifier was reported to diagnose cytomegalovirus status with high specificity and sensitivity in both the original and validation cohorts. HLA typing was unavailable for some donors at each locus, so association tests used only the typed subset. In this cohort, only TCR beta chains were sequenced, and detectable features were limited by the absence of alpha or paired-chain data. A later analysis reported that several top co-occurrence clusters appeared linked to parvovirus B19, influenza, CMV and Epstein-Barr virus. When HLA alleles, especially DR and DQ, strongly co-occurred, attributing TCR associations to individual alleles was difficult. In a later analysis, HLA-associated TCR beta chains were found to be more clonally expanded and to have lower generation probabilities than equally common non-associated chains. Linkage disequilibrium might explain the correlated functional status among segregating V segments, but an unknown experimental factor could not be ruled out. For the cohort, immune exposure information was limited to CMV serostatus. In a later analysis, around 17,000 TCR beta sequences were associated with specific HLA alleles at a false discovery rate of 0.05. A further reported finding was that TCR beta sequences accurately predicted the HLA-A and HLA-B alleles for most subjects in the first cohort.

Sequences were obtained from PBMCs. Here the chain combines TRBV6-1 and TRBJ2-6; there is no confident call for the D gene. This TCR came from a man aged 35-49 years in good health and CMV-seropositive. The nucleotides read TGTGCCAGCAGCCTCTATTCTGGGGCCAACGTCCTGACTTTC. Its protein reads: CASSLYSGANVLTF.